The clone carrying this T cell receptor (beta chain) appeared a single time. Assay used: immunoSEQ multiplex PCR; TCRdb lists only in-frame clones, some missing. Of roughly 250,000 clones in the sample, 75% to 90% were seen once. The data were taken from a study of blood T cell repertoires in COVID-19. The sequence came from a woman aged 60-75 years with active or convalescent COVID-19. Sequenced material: peripheral blood.

CDR3 bases: TGTGCCAGCAGCCGTGGGACTAGCGGGGGGTTGCAAGAGACCCAGTACTTC. Its translation is CASSRGTSGGLQETQYF. The V and J genes are TRBV7-7 and TRBJ2-5; 15 bases line up with TRBD2. This CDR3 is built from 17 residues. Germline trimming cut 5 bases from V and 2 bases from J; bases unmatched to any gene: 6. CDR1 and CDR2 from the germline V gene are SSHAT and FNYEAQ (reference sequence).